The 7 T cell receptor beta chains presented below share a single source sample, sequenced in a study of blood T cell repertoires in COVID-19. Sequenced by immunoSEQ multiplex PCR; TCRdb stores in-frame clones only, minus some. The repertoire holds approximately 390,000 clones, with approximately 90% as singletons. Sequenced sample: PBMCs or T cells enriched from blood (not recorded which). The receptors were gathered from a woman in her forties or fifties who had recovered from COVID-19.

About this clone itself: A read error is likely, as this CDR3 ends without the conserved phenylalanine or tryptophan. The CDR3 nucleotides read TGTGCCAGCAGCTTAGAGGGGGTCACTGAAGCTTTCTCT. It translates to CASSLEGVTEAFS. This chain uses TRBV7-9 with TRBJ1-1; maybe TRBD1 (6 bases). V was clipped by 1 base and J by 4 bases, with 7 bases between them. The CDR3 sequence is 13 residues long. Germline CDR1 SEHNR, CDR2 FQNEAQ (reference sequence).

The CDR3 bases are TGTGCCAGCAGCGTAGGGCAGGGGGAGTACAATGAGCAGTTCTTC. Translated: CASSVGQGEYNEQFF. The V call is TRBV9, the J call TRBJ2-1, with 7 bases lining up with TRBD1. Per germline, CDR1 SGDLS and CDR2 YYNGEE. Losses at the gene ends were 0 bases for V and 4 bases for J; bases not matched to a gene: 4. The CDR3 length is 15 residues.

The chain carries TRBV6-2 or TRBV6-3 and TRBJ2-5, with D hard to call. The CDR3 is 14 amino acids. The germline gives CDR1 MNHEY, CDR2 SVGEGT. Trimming left V 0 bases short and J 7 bases short, with 12 bases between. The CDR3 sequence: CASSYSETQWTQYF. CDR3 nucleotide sequence: TGTGCCAGCAGTTACTCGGAGACCCAGTGGACCCAGTACTTC.

A few counts support this clone. V usage is TRBV6-5 and J usage is TRBJ1-1; 8 bases agree with TRBD1. The trim removed 0 bases at V and 8 bases at J, leaving 5 bases unmatched. Germline V lookup: CDR1 MNHEY, CDR2 SVGAGI. There are 14 residues in the CDR3. The CDR3 loop is CASSYSRTGREAFF. CDR3 nucleotide sequence: TGTGCCAGCAGTTACTCTCGGACAGGGCGGGAAGCTTTCTTT.

This chain joins TRBV3-1 (or the pseudogene TRBV3-2) and TRBJ1-2; TRBD1 might be the D (6 bases). Germline V gives CDR1 LGHDT, CDR2 YNNKEL (reference sequence). Between the trimmed V and J ends, which lost 2 bases and 8 bases, there was a span of 21 bases. The CDR3 contains 16 residues. This chain's CDR3 is CASSQRSTTGWGGYTF. As DNA, the CDR3 is TGTGCCAGCAGCCAACGATCAACTACAGGGTGGGGCGGCTACACCTTC.

The CDR3 DNA reads as TGTGCACCCGAGCGTACCACCGGGGAGCTGTTTTTT. It encodes CAPERTTGELFF. The chain has TRBV14 and TRBJ2-2, with unresolved D. The CDR3 spans 12 residues. Looked up from germline, CDR1 is SGHDN and CDR2 is FVKESK.

V gene TRBV4-2 combines with J gene TRBJ1-1, with D perhaps matching TRBD1 (5 bases). Trimming removed 7 bases at V and 0 bases at J, with 18 bases between. The germline gives CDR1 LGHNA, CDR2 YNFKEQ. This CDR3 region has 16 residues. CDR3 residues: CASTQAGTGMNTEAFF. As DNA, the CDR3 is TGTGCCAGCACCCAGGCGGGGACGGGTATGAACACTGAAGCTTTCTTT.